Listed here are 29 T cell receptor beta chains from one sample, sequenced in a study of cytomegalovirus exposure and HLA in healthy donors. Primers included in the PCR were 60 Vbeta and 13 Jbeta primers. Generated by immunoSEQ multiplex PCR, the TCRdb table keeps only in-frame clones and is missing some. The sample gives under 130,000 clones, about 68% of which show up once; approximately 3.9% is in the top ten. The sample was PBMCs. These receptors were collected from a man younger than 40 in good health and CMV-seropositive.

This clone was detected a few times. In DNA, the CDR3 is TGCGCCAGCAGCTTGCTAGCGGGGGGAATTACAGATACGCAGTATTTT. Its protein product is CASSLLAGGITDTQYF. The rearrangement links TRBV5-1 to TRBJ2-3, with 11 bases aligning to TRBD2. The germline gives CDR1 SGHRS, CDR2 YFSETQ. V trimming: 1 base; J trimming: 3 bases; junction bases outside the gene matches: 4. CDR3 size: 16 residues.

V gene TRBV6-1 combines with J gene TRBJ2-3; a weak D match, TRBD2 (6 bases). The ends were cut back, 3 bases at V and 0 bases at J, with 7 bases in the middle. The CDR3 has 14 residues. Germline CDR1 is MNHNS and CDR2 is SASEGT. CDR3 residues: CASSEGGSTDTQYF. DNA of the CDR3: TGTGCCAGCAGTGAGGGGGGTAGCACAGATACGCAGTATTTT.

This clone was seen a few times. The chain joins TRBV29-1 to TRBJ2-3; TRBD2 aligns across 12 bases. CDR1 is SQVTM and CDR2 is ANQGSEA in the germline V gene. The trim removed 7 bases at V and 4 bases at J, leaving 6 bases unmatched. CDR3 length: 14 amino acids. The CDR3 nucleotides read TGCAGCGCCACTACTAGCGGGGGGCCAGATACGCAGTATTTT. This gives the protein CSATTSGGPDTQYF.

The CDR3 nucleotides read TGTGCCAGCAGTCAGGGTAACTATGGCTACACCTTC. Its protein product is CASSQGNYGYTF. The chain joins TRBV6-5 to TRBJ1-2, with D maybe TRBD1 (5 bases). Germline CDR1 reads MNHEY; CDR2 reads SVGAGI. Trimming pared 5 bases from V and 1 base from J, leaving 5 bases between. The CDR3 sequence is 12 residues long.

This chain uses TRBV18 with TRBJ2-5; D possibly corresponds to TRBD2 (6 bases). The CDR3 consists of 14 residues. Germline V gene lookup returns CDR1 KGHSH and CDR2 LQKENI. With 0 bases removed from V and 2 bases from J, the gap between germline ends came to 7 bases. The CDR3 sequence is CASSPPGLQETQYF. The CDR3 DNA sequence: TGTGCCAGCTCACCACCCGGACTACAAGAGACCCAGTACTTC. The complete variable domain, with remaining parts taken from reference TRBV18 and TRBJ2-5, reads NAGVMQNPRHLVRRRGQEARLRCSPMKGHSHVYWYRQLPEEGLKFMVYLQKENIIDESGMPKERFSAEFPKEGPSILRIQQVVRGDSAAYFCASSPPGLQETQYFGPGTRLLVL.

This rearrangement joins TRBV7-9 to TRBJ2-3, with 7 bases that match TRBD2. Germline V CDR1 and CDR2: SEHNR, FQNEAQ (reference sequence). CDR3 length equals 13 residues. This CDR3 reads CSGSGEGTDTQYF. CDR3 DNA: TGTTCAGGGAGCGGGGAGGGCACAGATACGCAGTATTTT.

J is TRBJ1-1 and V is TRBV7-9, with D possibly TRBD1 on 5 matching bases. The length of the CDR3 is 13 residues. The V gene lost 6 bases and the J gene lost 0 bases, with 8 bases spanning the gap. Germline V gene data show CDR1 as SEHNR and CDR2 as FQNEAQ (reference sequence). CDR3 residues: CASRRQLNTEAFF. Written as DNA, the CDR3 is TGTGCCAGCAGAAGACAGTTGAACACTGAAGCTTTCTTT.

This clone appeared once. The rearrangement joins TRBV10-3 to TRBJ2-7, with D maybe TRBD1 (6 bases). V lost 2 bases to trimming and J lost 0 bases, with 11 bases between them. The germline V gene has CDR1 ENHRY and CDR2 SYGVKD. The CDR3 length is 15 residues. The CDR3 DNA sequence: TGTGCCATCAGTGAGGGGGGCATAAGCTCCTACGAGCAGTACTTC. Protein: CAISEGGISSYEQYF.

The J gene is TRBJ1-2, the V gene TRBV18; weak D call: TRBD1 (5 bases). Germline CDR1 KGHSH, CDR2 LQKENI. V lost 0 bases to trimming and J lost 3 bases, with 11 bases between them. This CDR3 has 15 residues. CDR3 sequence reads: CASSPPRGSDYGYTF. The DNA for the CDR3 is TGTGCCAGCTCACCACCGCGGGGGTCCGACTATGGCTACACCTTC.

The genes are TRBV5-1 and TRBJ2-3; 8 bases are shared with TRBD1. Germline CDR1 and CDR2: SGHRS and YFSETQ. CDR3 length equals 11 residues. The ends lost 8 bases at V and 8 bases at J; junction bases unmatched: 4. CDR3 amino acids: CASEQGGTQYF. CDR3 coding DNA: TGCGCCAGTGAACAGGGGGGTACGCAGTATTTT.

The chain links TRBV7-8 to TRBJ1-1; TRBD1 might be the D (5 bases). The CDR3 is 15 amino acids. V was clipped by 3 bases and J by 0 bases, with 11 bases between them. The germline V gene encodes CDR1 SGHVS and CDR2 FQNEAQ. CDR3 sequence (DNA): TGTGCCAGCAGCTTTGGACACCTCATGAACACTGAAGCTTTCTTT. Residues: CASSFGHLMNTEAFF.

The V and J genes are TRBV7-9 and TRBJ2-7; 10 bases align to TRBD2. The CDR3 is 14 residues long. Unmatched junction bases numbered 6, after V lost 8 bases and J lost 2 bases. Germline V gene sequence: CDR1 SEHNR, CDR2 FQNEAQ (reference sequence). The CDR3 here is CASRSGGAPYEQYF. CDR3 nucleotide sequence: TGTGCCAGCCGGAGCGGGGGGGCGCCCTACGAGCAGTACTTC. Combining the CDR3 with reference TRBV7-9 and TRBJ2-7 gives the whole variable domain DTGVSQNPRHKITKRGQNVTFRCDPISEHNRLYWYRQTLGQGPEFLTYFQNEAQLEKSRLLSDRFSAERPKGSFSTLEIQRTEQGDSAMYLCASRSGGAPYEQYFGPGTRLTVT.

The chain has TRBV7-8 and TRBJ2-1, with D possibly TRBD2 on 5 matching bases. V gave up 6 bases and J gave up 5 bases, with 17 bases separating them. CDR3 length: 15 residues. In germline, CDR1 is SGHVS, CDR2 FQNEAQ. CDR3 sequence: CASREKRTQNNEQFF. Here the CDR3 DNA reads TGTGCCAGCAGGGAGAAAAGGACTCAGAACAATGAGCAGTTCTTC.

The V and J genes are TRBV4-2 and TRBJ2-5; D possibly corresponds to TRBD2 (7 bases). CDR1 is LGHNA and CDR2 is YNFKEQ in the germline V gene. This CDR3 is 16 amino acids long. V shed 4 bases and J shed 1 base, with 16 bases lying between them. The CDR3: CASSRIGEGGQETQYF. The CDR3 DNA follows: TGTGCCAGCAGCCGGATAGGGGAGGGGGGCCAAGAGACCCAGTACTTC.

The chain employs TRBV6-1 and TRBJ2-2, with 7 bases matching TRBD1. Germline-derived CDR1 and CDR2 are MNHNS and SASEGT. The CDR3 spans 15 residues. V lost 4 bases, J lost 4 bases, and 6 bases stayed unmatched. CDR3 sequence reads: CASSGGQSGTGELFF. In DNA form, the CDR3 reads TGTGCCAGCAGTGGGGGACAGTCGGGCACCGGGGAGCTGTTTTTT.

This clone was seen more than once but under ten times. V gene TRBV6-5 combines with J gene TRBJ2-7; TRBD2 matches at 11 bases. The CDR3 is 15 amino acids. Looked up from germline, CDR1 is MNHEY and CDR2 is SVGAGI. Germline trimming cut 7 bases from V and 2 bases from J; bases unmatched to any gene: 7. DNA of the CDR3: TGTGCCAGCACACCCGGGACTAGCGGAACCTACGAGCAGTACTTC. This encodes CASTPGTSGTYEQYF.

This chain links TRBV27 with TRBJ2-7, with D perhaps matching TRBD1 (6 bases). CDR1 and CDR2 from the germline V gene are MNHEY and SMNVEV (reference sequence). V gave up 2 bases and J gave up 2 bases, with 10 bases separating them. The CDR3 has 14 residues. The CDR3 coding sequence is TGTGCCAGCAGTTTAGGCGGACAGACCTACGAGCAGTACTTC. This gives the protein CASSLGGQTYEQYF.

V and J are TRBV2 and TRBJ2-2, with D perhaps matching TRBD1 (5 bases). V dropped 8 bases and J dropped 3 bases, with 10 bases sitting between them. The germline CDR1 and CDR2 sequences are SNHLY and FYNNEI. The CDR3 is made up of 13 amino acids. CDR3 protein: CASAGAYTGELFF. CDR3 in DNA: TGTGCCAGCGCTGGGGCATACACCGGGGAGCTGTTTTTT.

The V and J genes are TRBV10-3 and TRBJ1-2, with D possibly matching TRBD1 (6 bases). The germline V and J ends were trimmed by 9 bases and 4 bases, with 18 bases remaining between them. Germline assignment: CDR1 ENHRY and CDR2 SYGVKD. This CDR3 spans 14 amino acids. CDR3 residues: CAIYPGTGTYGYTF. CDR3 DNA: TGTGCCATTTACCCCGGCACAGGGACCTATGGCTACACCTTC.

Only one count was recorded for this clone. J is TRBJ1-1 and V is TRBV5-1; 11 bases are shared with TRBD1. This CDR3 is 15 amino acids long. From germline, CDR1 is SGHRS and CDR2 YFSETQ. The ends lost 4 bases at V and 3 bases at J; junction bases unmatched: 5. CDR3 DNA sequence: TGCGCCAGCAGCAGGACAGGGGGCGCATACACTGAAGCTTTCTTT. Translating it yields CASSRTGGAYTEAFF.

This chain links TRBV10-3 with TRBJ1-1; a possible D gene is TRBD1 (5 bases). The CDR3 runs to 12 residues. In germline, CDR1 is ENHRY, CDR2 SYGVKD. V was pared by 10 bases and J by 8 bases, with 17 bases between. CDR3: CATSDRTPEAFF. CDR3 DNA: TGTGCCACCTCGGACCGGACACCGGAAGCTTTCTTT.

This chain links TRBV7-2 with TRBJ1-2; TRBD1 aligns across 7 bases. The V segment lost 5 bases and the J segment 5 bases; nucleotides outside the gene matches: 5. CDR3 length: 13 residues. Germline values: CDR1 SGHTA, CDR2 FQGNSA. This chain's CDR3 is CASSQTGVYGYTF. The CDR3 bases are TGTGCCAGCAGCCAAACAGGGGTGTATGGCTACACCTTC.

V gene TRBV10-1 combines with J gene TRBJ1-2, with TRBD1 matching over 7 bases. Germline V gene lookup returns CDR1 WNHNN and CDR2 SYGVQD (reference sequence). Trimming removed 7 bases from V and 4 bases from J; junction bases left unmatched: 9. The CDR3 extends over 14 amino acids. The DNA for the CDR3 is TGCGCCAGCAAACTATCGGGACAGAGCTATGGCTACACCTTC. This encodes CASKLSGQSYGYTF.

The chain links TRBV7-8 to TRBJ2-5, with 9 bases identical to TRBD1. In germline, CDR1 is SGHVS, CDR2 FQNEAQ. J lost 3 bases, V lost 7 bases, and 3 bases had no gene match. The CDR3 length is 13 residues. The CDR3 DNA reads TGTGCCAGCAAGCGGACAGGGGAAGAGACCCAGTACTTC. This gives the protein CASKRTGEETQYF.

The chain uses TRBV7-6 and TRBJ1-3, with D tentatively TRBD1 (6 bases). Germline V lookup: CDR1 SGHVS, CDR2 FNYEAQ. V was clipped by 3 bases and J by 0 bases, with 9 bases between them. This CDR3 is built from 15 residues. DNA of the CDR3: TGTGCCAGCAGCTTGACAGGCGCCTCTGGAAACACCATATATTTT. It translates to CASSLTGASGNTIYF. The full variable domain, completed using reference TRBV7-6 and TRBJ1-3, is GAGVSQSPRYKVTKRGQDVALRCDPISGHVSLYWYRQALGQGPEFLTYFNYEAQQDKSGLPNDRFSAERPEGSISTLTIQRTEQRDSAMYRCASSLTGASGNTIYFGEGSWLTVV.

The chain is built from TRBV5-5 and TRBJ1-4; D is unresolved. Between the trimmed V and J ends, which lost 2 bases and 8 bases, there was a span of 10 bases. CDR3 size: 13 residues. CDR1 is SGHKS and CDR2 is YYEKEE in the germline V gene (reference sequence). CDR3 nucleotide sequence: TGTGCCAGCAGCTTCAGCGGGGAAGAAAAACTGTTTTTT. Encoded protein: CASSFSGEEKLFF.

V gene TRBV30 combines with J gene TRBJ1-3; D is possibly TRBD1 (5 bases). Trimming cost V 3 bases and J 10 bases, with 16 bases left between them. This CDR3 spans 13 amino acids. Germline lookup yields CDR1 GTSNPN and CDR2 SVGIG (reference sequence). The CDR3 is CAWRNSAGRTIYF. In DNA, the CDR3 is TGTGCCTGGAGGAATTCGGCAGGGCGGACCATATATTTT.

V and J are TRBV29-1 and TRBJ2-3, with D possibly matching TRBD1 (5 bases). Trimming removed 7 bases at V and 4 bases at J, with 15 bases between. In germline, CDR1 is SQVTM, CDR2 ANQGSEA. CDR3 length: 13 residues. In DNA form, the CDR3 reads TGCAGCGGAGAAGACCCCAGGGCAGATACGCAGTATTTT. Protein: CSGEDPRADTQYF.

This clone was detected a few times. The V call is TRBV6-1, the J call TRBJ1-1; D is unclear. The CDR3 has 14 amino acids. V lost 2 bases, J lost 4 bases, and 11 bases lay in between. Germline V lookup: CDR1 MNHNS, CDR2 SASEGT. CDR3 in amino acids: CASSEQPGSTEAFF. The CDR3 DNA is TGTGCCAGCAGTGAACAACCGGGGAGCACTGAAGCTTTCTTT.